This T cell receptor beta chain was recorded in a study of T and B cells in COVID-19 patients. On the study more broadly: COVID-19 patients gave peripheral blood either during active infection or after recovery. Findings and caveats of the study: Early severe-case samples and blood from mildly ill patients during symptoms were in short supply. CD4+, regulatory T cell, CD8+ and sorted SARS-CoV-2-responsive or tetramer+ T cells were not yet sequenced.

From blood, about 240-550 ng of genomic DNA served as TRB template. Germline V gene data show CDR1 as SGHVS and CDR2 as FNYEAQ. The CDR3 extends over 17 amino acids. V was pared by 0 bases and J by 7 bases, with 16 bases between. TRB rearrangements were amplified by multiplex PCR with BIOMED2 TRB-A/B primers. One entry per CDR3 protein, called by TCRdb with MiXCR from the multiplex PCR reads. The table includes about 8,200 distinct CDR3 sequences, 40% to 45% detected once. This clonotype was counted a few times. Its matching antigen is unknown. The receptor's source is a human donor who had recovered from COVID-19. The rearrangement joins TRBV7-6 to TRBJ1-6; a possible D gene is TRBD1 (5 bases). The sequenced sample was blood. The CDR3 coding sequence is TGTGCCAGCAGCTTAGCCCAGGGCCCCTCTCAAAATTCACCCCTCCACTTT. It specifies CASSLAQGPSQNSPLHF.